This T cell receptor beta chain was obtained from a study of shared clonotypes between healthy human individuals. Across the study: Donors consisted of two women and three men between 18 and 49. For every donor, three CD4 naive, three CD4 memory, two CD8 naive and one CD8 memory plates were used.

CDR1 and CDR2 (germline): SGHRS, YFSETQ. The CDR3 loop spans 17 amino acids. V shed 5 bases, J shed 0 bases, and the junction held 8 bases outside the gene matches. Study processing details: With immunoSEQ giving junction-only sequences and no quality scores, filtering differed. The table came from immunoSEQ multiplex PCR; TCRdb's copy has only in-frame clones and leaves some out. For V, J and clone size, that table is used; D and trimming come from the DNA. The table records roughly 640,000 clones, around two thirds of them present only once. This clone was detected ten times or more. Its cognate antigen is unknown. Study-level findings and limits: Donors were few, which limited the genetic and exposure-history diversity represented.

Sequenced: memory CD4+ T cells sorted from blood. Subset described: CD45RA-negative fraction. The TCR comes from a woman under 40 in good health. The chain has TRBV5-1 and TRBJ2-2; the match to TRBD2 covers 9 bases. CDR3 sequence (DNA): TGCGCCAGCAGGTGGAGTAGCGGGAGCCCGAACACCGGGGAGCTGTTTTTT. Residues: CASRWSSGSPNTGELFF.